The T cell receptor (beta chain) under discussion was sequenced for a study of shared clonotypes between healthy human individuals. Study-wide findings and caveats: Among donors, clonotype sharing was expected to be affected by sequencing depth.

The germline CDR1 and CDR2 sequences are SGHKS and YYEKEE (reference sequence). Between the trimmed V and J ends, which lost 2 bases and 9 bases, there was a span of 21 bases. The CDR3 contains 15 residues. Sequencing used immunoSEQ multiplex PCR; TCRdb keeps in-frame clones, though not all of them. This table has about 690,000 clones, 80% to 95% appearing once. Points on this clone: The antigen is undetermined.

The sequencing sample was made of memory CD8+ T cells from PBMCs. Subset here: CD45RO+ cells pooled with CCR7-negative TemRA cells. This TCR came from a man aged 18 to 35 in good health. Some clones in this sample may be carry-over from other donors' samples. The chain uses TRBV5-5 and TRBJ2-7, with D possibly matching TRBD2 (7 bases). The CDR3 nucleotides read TGTGCCAGCAGCTTTAGCTCAACAGGGAGGGACGGGCAGTACTTC. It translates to CASSFSSTGRDGQYF.